The clone carrying this T cell receptor beta chain was counted at least ten times. The antigen is not known. From the 5' RACE reads, TCRdb called clonotypes with MiXCR, one entry per CDR3 protein. Of tens of thousands of distinct CDR3 sequences in the sample, roughly 4.6% were seen once. This specimen comes from a study of neurological immune-mediated disorders. Study summary: The disease course was relapsing-remitting in around 31 and secondary progressive in about 9% of the roughly 34 multiple sclerosis patients. Study observations and caveats: One cluster of related CDR3 sequences contained, by phylogenetic grouping, the repertoires of 18 of 34 multiple sclerosis patients and formed a possible signature.

Trimming cost V 4 bases and J 3 bases, with 12 bases left between them. Germline V gene data show CDR1 as ENHRY and CDR2 as SYGVKD. This CDR3 spans 14 amino acids. The unsorted libraries were generated from a total of 2 million PBMCs, which had been stored in RNAlater at -80 C. Sequencing input: PBMCs. This sequence originates from a man between 45 and 60 years old with multiple sclerosis. The V call is TRBV10-3, the J call TRBJ2-5; D is perhaps TRBD1 (6 bases). The CDR3 spells CAISGAGGEETQYF. In nucleotides, the CDR3 is TGTGCCATCAGTGGTGCTGGGGGCGAAGAGACCCAGTACTTC.